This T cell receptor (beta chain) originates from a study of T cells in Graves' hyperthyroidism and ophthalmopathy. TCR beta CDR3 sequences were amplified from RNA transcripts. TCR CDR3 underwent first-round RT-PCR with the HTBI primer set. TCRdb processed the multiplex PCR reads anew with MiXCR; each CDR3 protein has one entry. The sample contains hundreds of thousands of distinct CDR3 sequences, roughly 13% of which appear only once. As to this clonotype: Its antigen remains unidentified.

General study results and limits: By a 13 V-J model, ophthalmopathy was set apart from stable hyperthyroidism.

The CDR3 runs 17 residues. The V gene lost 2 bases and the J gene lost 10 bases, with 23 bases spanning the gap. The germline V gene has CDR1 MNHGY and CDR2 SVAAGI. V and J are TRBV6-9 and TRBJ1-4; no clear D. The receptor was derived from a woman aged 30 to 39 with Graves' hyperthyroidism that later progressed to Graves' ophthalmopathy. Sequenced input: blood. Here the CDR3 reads CASSYDIQVAGRGKLFF. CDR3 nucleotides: TGTGCCAGCAGTTATGATATCCAGGTCGCAGGTCGGGGAAAACTGTTTTTT.